This TCR beta chain originates from a study of cytomegalovirus exposure and HLA in healthy donors. Looking at the study overall: Prior work identified some 120 million unique TCR beta sequences in approximately 200 million T cells. From HLA-typed donors, an early data release held about 85 million unique TCRs. Study results and limitations: Donors belonging to an Asian-associated ancestry cluster reportedly showed fewer N-insertions in productive TCRs than the roughly 700-donor mean, according to what a later analysis found. Trimming of TCR beta V- and J-genes showed a link, identified in a later analysis, to a missense DCLRE1C variant.

Vbeta (60) and Jbeta (13) primers were used in the PCR. Using immunoSEQ multiplex PCR, the repertoire was profiled, and TCRdb retains in-frame clones only, with some absent. This sample has 55,000 to 80,000 clones; less than 80% occur once, and the top ten carry 7.8%. Trimming took 3 bases from V and 8 from J, leaving 17 bases between them. CDR1 SGHTS and CDR2 YDEGEE come from the germline V gene. The CDR3 covers 14 residues. Details on this clone: What it binds is not known.

The sequence derives from a man aged 55-75 years in good health and CMV-seropositive. The rearrangement uses TRBV5-8 and TRBJ1-2; D may be TRBD1 (6 bases). The source material was PBMCs. CDR3 region: CASSWNDRLLGYTF. Here the CDR3 DNA reads TGTGCCAGCAGCTGGAATGACAGGCTCCTGGGCTACACCTTC.